This TCR beta chain was recorded in a study of cytomegalovirus exposure and HLA in healthy donors. Study at large: Counted in an early data release were roughly 87 million unique TCRs from HLA-typed donors. General study points: Testing in vitro showed a few CMV-associated chains specific for CMV antigens. In a later analysis, TCR beta V- and J-gene trimming was associated with a missense DCLRE1C variant.

The CDR3 is 15 residues long. V was clipped by 0 bases and J by 3 bases; unmatched bases: 1. Germline V CDR1 and CDR2: SGDLS, YYNGEE. As for this clone: Its cognate antigen is unknown.

Researchers ran the PCR with 60 Vbeta and 13 Jbeta primers. Generated by immunoSEQ multiplex PCR, the TCRdb table keeps only in-frame clones and is missing some. The table shows 200,000 to 250,000 clones, with around 89% occurring only once. The chain carries TRBV9 and TRBJ1-1; 11 positions agree with TRBD1. The sequenced sample consisted of PBMCs. This clonotype was obtained from a young woman in good health and CMV-seronegative. The CDR3 is CASSVGGQGDTEAFF. The DNA for the CDR3 is TGTGCCAGCAGCGTAGGGGGACAGGGGGACACTGAAGCTTTCTTT.